A selection of T cell receptor beta chains follows, all from one sample in a study of blood T cell repertoires in COVID-19. The protocol was immunoSEQ multiplex PCR, while the TCRdb copy is restricted to in-frame clones and leaves out a portion. The repertoire holds 180,000 or so clones, with around nine tenths as singletons. The sequenced sample consisted of peripheral blood. These receptor sequences come from a man aged 18 to 30 with active or convalescent COVID-19. The CDR3 runs from the conserved cysteine through the conserved F or W. A D gene is named only where the DNA matches it firmly. Clone sizes are given selectively: once, few, many, or a class where the clone is expanded.

clone size,V gene,J gene,D gene,CDR3 DNA,CDR3 protein
NA,TRBV19,TRBJ2-1,TRBD1,TGTGCCAGTAGTATAGCCAAACAGGGGAGGCAGTTCTTC,CASSIAKQGRQFF
NA,TRBV19,TRBJ1-1,NA,TGTGCCAGCTTGGGAGGGACGGGATACACTGAAGCTTTCTTT,CASLGGTGYTEAFF
NA,TRBV2,TRBJ2-2,NA,TGTGCCAGCAGGGCGACAGCCCGGAGAAACACCGGGGAGCTGTTTTTT,CASRATARRNTGELFF
NA,TRBV5-4,TRBJ1-2,TRBD1,TGTGCCAGCAGCTTCTCGACAGGGAGCTATGGCTACACCTTC,CASSFSTGSYGYTF
NA,TRBV19,TRBJ2-1,TRBD2,TGTGCCAGTAGTACCACGGCGGGAGTCTACAATGAGCAGTTCTTC,CASSTTAGVYNEQFF
few,TRBV5-6,TRBJ1-2,TRBD1,TGTGCCAGCAGCCGGACAGGGGACTATGGCTACACCTTC,CASSRTGDYGYTF
NA,TRBV2,TRBJ2-7,TRBD2,TGTGCCAGCAGTTTGGGACTAGCGGGAGGGACCAACACAGGCGGGCAGTACTTC,CASSLGLAGGTNTGGQYF
NA,TRBV12-5,TRBJ2-1,NA,TGTGCTAGTGGTCCCCACGGGAATGAGCAGTTCTTC,CASGPHGNEQFF
once,TRBV7-2,TRBJ2-5,TRBD2,TGTGCCAGCAGTTGGCGGGAGGAGACCCAGTACTTC,CASSWREETQYF
NA,TRBV5-1,TRBJ2-6,TRBD1,TGCGCCAGCAGCCCTGTGGACAGGGGGCATTCTGGGGCCAACGTCCTGACTTTC,CASSPVDRGHSGANVLTF
NA,TRBV7-9,TRBJ1-6,TRBD1,TGTGCCAGCAGCTTAGGACAGGGATATAATTCACCCCTCCACTTT,CASSLGQGYNSPLHF
NA,TRBV5-3,TRBJ2-7,NA,TGTGCCAGAAGCGGCCGGGAGCCCCGATACGAGCAGTACTTC,CARSGREPRYEQYF
NA,TRBV28,TRBJ2-2,TRBD1,TGTGCCAGCAGTTTGGACACCCCGCGCCTCGCGGAGACAGGGCGAACGAACACCGGGGAGCTGTTTTTT,CASSLDTPRLAETGRTNTGELFF
NA,TRBV6-5,TRBJ2-7,TRBD2,TGTGCCAGCAGTTACGCGGCTAGCGGGAGCTACGAGCAGTACTTC,CASSYAASGSYEQYF
NA,TRBV7-2,TRBJ1-6,TRBD1,TGTGCCAGCAGCTTGCAGGGGGCAAGGGATAATTCACCCCTCCACTTT,CASSLQGARDNSPLHF
NA,TRBV2,TRBJ2-1,TRBD2,TGTGCCAGCAGTGATAGTCTAGCGGAGGCCTCTACAGAGGAGCAGTTCTTC,CASSDSLAEASTEEQFF
NA,TRBV6-4,TRBJ1-2,NA,TGTGCCAGCAGTCAGACAGGTTCCTATGGCTACACCTTC,CASSQTGSYGYTF
NA,TRBV5-4,TRBJ1-1,NA,TGTGCCAGCAGCTTGGGCGAACAGGGTGAAGCTTTCTTT,CASSLGEQGEAFF
NA,TRBV27,TRBJ1-1,TRBD1,TGTGCCAGCAGTAACTGGGACAGGGTAAAAGGGAAGTCCACTGAAGCTTTCTTT,CASSNWDRVKGKSTEAFF
once,TRBV14,TRBJ2-5,TRBD1,TGTGCCAGCAGCCAAGGACAGGGTAAAAGTGTTTCCCAGTACTTC,CASSQGQGKSVSQYF
NA,TRBV18,TRBJ1-5,NA,TGTGCCAGCTCAAATGTGATTATGGTGGGGGCAGGCAATCAGCCCCAGCATTTT,CASSNVIMVGAGNQPQHF
NA,TRBV6-5,TRBJ1-1,NA,TGTGCCAGCAGTTACGTGAGGGACACTGAAGCTTTCTTT,CASSYVRDTEAFF
NA,TRBV27,TRBJ2-7,NA,TGTGCCAGCAGTTTCTTGACAGGCGGAATTATAACTAGACACTACGAGCAGTACTTC,CASSFLTGGIITRHYEQYF
NA,TRBV27,TRBJ2-2,TRBD2,TGTGCCAGCAGTTTGCAGGCTAGCGGCTACACCGGGGAGCTGTTTTTT,CASSLQASGYTGELFF
NA,TRBV7-2,TRBJ2-7,TRBD1,TGTGCCAGCAGCTCCGAGGGTCGGACAGGGCGGTACGAGCAGTACTTC,CASSSEGRTGRYEQYF
NA,TRBV4-2,TRBJ2-1,TRBD2,TGTGCCAGCAGCCAAGGTGTGACTAGCGGGAAGCGGGGTGAGCAGTTCTTC,CASSQGVTSGKRGEQFF
NA,TRBV4-1,TRBJ1-1,TRBD1,TGCGCCAGCAGCCCCCGAGGACAGGGTAACACTGAAGCTTTCTTT,CASSPRGQGNTEAFF
NA,TRBV11-3,TRBJ2-2,NA,TGTGCCAGCACCAGTTTTGGGGAGGTCAACACCGGGGAGCTGTTTTTT,CASTSFGEVNTGELFF
NA,TRBV5-1,TRBJ2-5,TRBD2,TGCGCCAGCCGCGCGGGGAGCGGGGGGGGAGAGACCCAGTACTTC,CASRAGSGGGETQYF
NA,TRBV28,TRBJ1-5,NA,TGTGCCAGCAGTTTAATGCAGGGCAATCAGCCCCAGCATTTT,CASSLMQGNQPQHF
NA,TRBV3-1/TRBV3-2,TRBJ1-5,NA,TGTGCGACGCCAAAAAAAGACAGACCCAATCAGCCCCAGCATTTT,CATPKKDRPNQPQHF
NA,TRBV10-2,TRBJ1-4,TRBD1,TGCGCCAGCAGTCGTGGGACAGGGTATGAAAAACTGTTTTTT,CASSRGTGYEKLFF